Each of the 6 T cell receptor beta chains below was sequenced from the same sample in a study of blood T cell repertoires in COVID-19. TCRdb's table, derived via immunoSEQ multiplex PCR, lists solely in-frame clones and lacks some. The top ten hold approximately 10% of the sample, which has around 390,000 clones, around nine tenths seen once. Sequencing was performed on PBMCs or T cells enriched from blood (not recorded which). The receptors shown here come from a woman aged 45-60 years who had recovered from COVID-19.

V and J are TRBV2 and TRBJ1-1, with TRBD1 as a possible D gene (6 bases). This CDR3 contains 14 residues. Germline CDR1 is SNHLY and CDR2 is FYNNEI. V was clipped by 7 bases and J by 2 bases, with 14 bases between them. The chain's CDR3 is CASTGPQGNTEAFF. CDR3 DNA sequence: TGTGCCAGCACTGGTCCACAGGGAAACACTGAAGCTTTCTTT.

The V gene is TRBV7-9, the J gene TRBJ1-2; 7 nucleotides line up with TRBD1. CDR3 length: 13 residues. Germline V CDR1 and CDR2: SEHNR, FQNEAQ (reference sequence). V lost 3 bases, J lost 4 bases, and 2 bases stayed unmatched. Here the CDR3 DNA reads TGTGCCAGCAGCTTCGGGACAGTCTATGGCTACACCTTC. It codes for CASSFGTVYGYTF.

This chain joins TRBV10-3 and TRBJ2-7; maybe TRBD2 (6 bases). V was trimmed by 6 bases and J by 0 bases, leaving 18 bases between them. The CDR3 is 16 amino acids. In germline, CDR1 is ENHRY, CDR2 SYGVKD. The CDR3 DNA sequence: TGTGCCATCAGGGGCCAGACTAGTCCCCTCTCCTACGAGCAGTACTTC. Translating it yields CAIRGQTSPLSYEQYF.

The chain couples TRBV4-2 to TRBJ2-3; 7 nucleotides match TRBD2. Germline V gene lookup returns CDR1 LGHNA and CDR2 YNFKEQ. V gave up 3 bases and J gave up 6 bases; unmatched junction bases: 3. The CDR3 consists of 13 residues. This chain's CDR3 is CASSHGGVDTQYF. CDR3 in DNA: TGTGCCAGCAGCCATGGGGGGGTGGATACGCAGTATTTT.

This clone has more than one count but fewer than ten. The chain recombines TRBV2 with TRBJ1-2, with D possibly being TRBD1 (5 bases). CDR1 and CDR2 from the germline V gene are SNHLY and FYNNEI. The CDR3 covers 15 residues. The V and J ends lost 4 bases and 6 bases respectively, with 18 bases between them. CDR3 in amino acids: CASSGTGGNYNGYTF. In nucleotides, the CDR3 is TGTGCCAGCAGTGGCACCGGGGGGAATTATAATGGCTACACCTTC.

This chain connects TRBV5-1 to TRBJ2-2, with D tentatively TRBD1 (5 bases). Germline V CDR1 and CDR2: SGHRS, YFSETQ. The CDR3 runs 15 residues. Between the trimmed V and J ends, which lost 1 base and 1 base, there was a span of 8 bases. In DNA, the CDR3 is TGCGCCAGCAGCTTGCAAACAGGGAACACCGGGGAGCTGTTTTTT. Protein sequence: CASSLQTGNTGELFF.